This T cell receptor (beta chain) derives from a study of blood T cell repertoires in COVID-19. About the study: The origin of the acute and convalescent COVID-19 samples was the United States, Italy and Spain.

V was clipped by 0 bases and J by 6 bases; unmatched bases: 10. The CDR3 totals 16 residues. Germline CDR1 and CDR2: LGHDT and YNNKEL (reference sequence). The repertoire was sequenced with immunoSEQ multiplex PCR; TCRdb's copy has only in-frame clones and lacks some. The table includes 350,000 to 450,000 clones, about 89% detected once. The sequencing input was peripheral blood. The chain uses TRBV3-1 (or the pseudogene TRBV3-2) and TRBJ1-2, with 7 bases that match TRBD1. This receptor was identified in a woman aged 35 to 49 with COVID-19, enrolled during active disease. Here the CDR3 DNA reads TGTGCCAGCAGCCAAGATAACAGGGGAGTGAAGAATGGCTACACCTTC. It encodes CASSQDNRGVKNGYTF.